This T cell receptor beta chain stems from a study of shared clonotypes between healthy human individuals. The germline V gene has CDR1 LNHDA and CDR2 SQIVND (reference sequence). The CDR3 is made up of 13 amino acids. The V gene lost 8 bases and the J gene lost 5 bases, with 13 bases spanning the gap. It was across several immunoSEQ plates that each subset's genomic DNA was evenly split. The data were produced by immunoSEQ multiplex PCR, yet TCRdb's version contains in-frame clones alone and is incomplete. Of almost 750,000 clones in the sample, 55% to 75% were seen once. This receptor was identified in a woman in her twenties or thirties in good health. The chain has TRBV19 and TRBJ1-5; no clear D. What was sequenced was memory CD4+ T cells sorted from blood. Subset meaning: CD45RA-negative fraction. The CDR3 DNA reads as TGTGCCAGTTCGTCCAGGAAAGATCAGCCCCAGCATTTT. It encodes CASSSRKDQPQHF.